This T cell receptor beta chain was identified in a study of blood T cells in healthy people across ages. Study-wide points: The long-lived group displayed more naive CD4+ cells, plus higher diversity, than the aged donors did.

Drawn from each donor were around 9.1 milliliters of peripheral blood. There were at least 5 micrograms of total RNA extracted from every sample. This clonotype appeared a few times. Its antigen is unidentified. V shed 5 bases and J shed 1 base, with 14 bases lying between them. The CDR3 runs 15 residues. The germline CDR1 and CDR2 sequences are SGHTA and FQGNSA. Primers used in a second PCR of about 6 to 11 cycles were a sample-barcoded 5' primer and a J-beta primer mix. From each sample, at least 2.5 million paired-end reads containing CDR3 were obtained. TCRdb re-derived calls from the 5' RACE reads in MiXCR, one entry per CDR3 protein. In the table there are around 2 million distinct CDR3 sequences, about 39% of which are singletons.

The rearrangement links TRBV7-2 to TRBJ2-5; D gene uncertain. The sequenced sample was blood. The receptor comes from a human donor in good health. The DNA of the CDR3 is TGTGCCAGCAGCCGGCTGCCGGGCCTCCAAGAGACCCAGTACTTC. It specifies CASSRLPGLQETQYF.